This TCR beta chain derives from a study of neurological immune-mediated disorders. Whole-study results and caveats: A possible signature appeared as one related-CDR3 cluster, in which phylogenetic grouping placed the repertoires of 18 of 34 multiple sclerosis patients.

TCRdb itself ran the 5' RACE reads through MiXCR, one entry per CDR3 protein. The sample has about 78,000 distinct CDR3 sequences; approximately 5% are singletons. Many counts were recorded for this clonotype. Its matching antigen is unknown. The CDR3 has 17 residues. The V and J ends lost 3 bases and 3 bases, in that order; junction bases with no gene match: 12. The rearrangement joins TRBV12-3 or TRBV12-4 to TRBJ1-2; 8 positions agree with TRBD1. The sequencing input was PBMCs. This TCR was sampled from a woman younger than 45 with multiple sclerosis. The CDR3 nucleotides read TGTGCCAGCAGTTTTACCTATTCGGAGGACAGGGACTATGGCTACACCTTC. It yields the protein CASSFTYSEDRDYGYTF.